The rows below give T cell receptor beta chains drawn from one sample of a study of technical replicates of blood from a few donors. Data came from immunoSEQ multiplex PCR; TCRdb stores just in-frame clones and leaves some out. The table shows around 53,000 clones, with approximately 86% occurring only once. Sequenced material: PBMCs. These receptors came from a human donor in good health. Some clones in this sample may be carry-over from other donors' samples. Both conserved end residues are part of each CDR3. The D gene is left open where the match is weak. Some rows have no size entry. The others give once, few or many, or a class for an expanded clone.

CASRRYPAGYTGELFF,TGTGCCAGCAGGAGATATCCAGCGGGGTACACCGGGGAGCTGTTTTTT,TRBV5-6,.,TRBD2,TRBJ2-2
CASSLPPGQGPPSSYEQYF,TGCGCCAGCAGCCTCCCACCGGGACAGGGCCCTCCTTCTTCCTACGAGCAGTACTTC,TRBV4-3,.,TRBD1,TRBJ2-7
CASSMYTGGSEAFF,TGTGCCAGTAGTATGTATACAGGGGGCTCTGAAGCTTTCTTT,TRBV19,.,TRBD1,TRBJ1-1
CASSKEEAGSTDTQYF,TGTGCCAGCAGCAAAGAGGAGGCGGGATCCACAGATACGCAGTATTTT,TRBV21-1,.,.,TRBJ2-3
CASSFTGVETQYF,TGTGCCAGCAGCTTTACAGGCGTTGAGACCCAGTACTTC,TRBV7-7,once,.,TRBJ2-5
CASGHYEQYF,TGTGCCAGCGGCCACTACGAGCAGTACTTC,TRBV6-5,.,.,TRBJ2-7
CAWSVSTSGIYNEQFF,TGTGCCTGGAGTGTTTCGACTAGCGGGATTTACAATGAGCAGTTCTTC,TRBV30,.,TRBD2,TRBJ2-1
CASSPPIDRGRGYTF,TGTGCCAGCTCACCCCCGATAGACAGGGGTCGTGGCTACACCTTC,TRBV18,.,TRBD1,TRBJ1-2
CASSQLAGGHNEQFF,TGTGCCAGCAGCCAACTAGCGGGGGGCCACAATGAGCAGTTCTTC,TRBV6-5,.,TRBD2,TRBJ2-1
CASSVGLAGPSYNEQFF,TGTGCCAGCAGCGTAGGGCTAGCGGGCCCCTCCTACAATGAGCAGTTCTTC,TRBV9,.,TRBD2,TRBJ2-1
CASSEGLAGSYEQYF,TGTGCCAGCAGTGAGGGACTAGCGGGATCTTACGAGCAGTACTTC,TRBV6-1,.,TRBD2,TRBJ2-7
CSIKEGGQRGTEAFF,TGCAGCATTAAGGAAGGTGGGCAACGGGGCACTGAAGCTTTCTTT,TRBV29-1,.,.,TRBJ1-1
CASSEAGSGPYEQYF,TGTGCCAGCAGCGAAGCCGGGAGCGGACCCTACGAGCAGTACTTC,TRBV6-1,.,.,TRBJ2-7
CASSRQGPKDTQYF,TGTGCCAGCAGTAGACAGGGCCCGAAGGATACGCAGTATTTT,TRBV2,.,TRBD1,TRBJ2-3
CAISESTQGGYTF,TGTGCCATCAGTGAGTCGACCCAGGGTGGCTACACCTTC,TRBV10-3,.,.,TRBJ1-2
CASSRAGSYEQYF,TGTGCCAGCAGTCGAGCGGGCTCCTACGAGCAGTACTTC,TRBV6-5,.,.,TRBJ2-7
CASSLLVGRGDTGELFF,TGCGCCAGCAGCCTGCTGGTCGGGAGAGGCGACACCGGGGAGCTGTTTTTT,TRBV5-1,.,.,TRBJ2-2
CAWRESGSNEQYF,TGTGCCTGGCGGGAGAGCGGGAGTAACGAGCAGTACTTC,TRBV30,.,TRBD2,TRBJ2-7
CASSSRGETQYF,TGTGCCAGCAGCTCGCGGGGGGAGACCCAGTACTTC,TRBV13,.,TRBD2,TRBJ2-5
CSAEDRNTEAFF,TGCAGCGCTGAGGACAGGAACACTGAAGCTTTCTTT,TRBV29-1,.,.,TRBJ1-1
CASSDPGYPNTEAFF,TGTGCCAGCAGTGACCCGGGTTACCCGAACACTGAAGCTTTCTTT,TRBV6-4,.,.,TRBJ1-1
CASSLGRPETQYF,TGTGCCAGCAGTTTAGGGAGACCGGAGACCCAGTACTTC,TRBV27,.,.,TRBJ2-5
CAFRRETRLGEQYF,TGTGCCTTTCGCCGGGAGACCCGCCTAGGCGAGCAGTACTTC,TRBV30,.,.,TRBJ2-7
CASISDGVYGYTF,TGTGCCAGCATCAGCGACGGGGTCTATGGCTACACCTTC,TRBV7-9,.,.,TRBJ1-2
CASSADSSNQPQHF,TGTGCCAGCAGCGCCGACAGTTCTAATCAGCCCCAGCATTTT,TRBV9,.,.,TRBJ1-5
CASSLLGQGETMLRYTF,TGCGCCAGCAGCCTACTCGGACAGGGGGAGACTATGTTACGCTACACCTTC,TRBV4-1,.,TRBD1,TRBJ1-2
CAWSVPDRVNQPQHF,TGTGCCTGGAGTGTACCGGACAGGGTCAATCAGCCCCAGCATTTT,TRBV30,.,TRBD1,TRBJ1-5
CASSLGGAYYNEQFF,TGTGCCAGCAGCTTGGGAGGGGCCTACTACAATGAGCAGTTCTTC,TRBV11-2,.,TRBD2,TRBJ2-1
CASSLQGVREQYF,TGTGCCAGCAGTCTACAGGGGGTGAGAGAGCAGTACTTC,TRBV13,.,TRBD1,TRBJ2-7
CASSQDRGGPTDTQYF,TGCGCCAGCAGCCAAGATAGGGGAGGGCCTACAGATACGCAGTATTTT,TRBV4-3,.,TRBD2,TRBJ2-3
CASSQAAGGQPQHF,TGCGCCAGCAGCCAAGCTGCGGGGGGTCAGCCCCAGCATTTT,TRBV4-1,once,.,TRBJ1-5
CASSLRSSSDSPLHF,TGTGCCAGCAGCTTACGGTCATCCTCGGATTCACCCCTCCACTTT,TRBV7-2,medium-sized,.,TRBJ1-6
CASSYRGSTTEAFF,TGTGCCAGCAGCTACAGGGGAAGCACCACTGAAGCTTTCTTT,TRBV7-9,.,TRBD1,TRBJ1-1
CASSQRTGAYEQYF,TGCGCCAGCAGCCAACGGACAGGGGCCTACGAGCAGTACTTC,TRBV4-3,once,TRBD1,TRBJ2-7
CASSSRGSAASTDTQYF,TGTGCCAGCAGTTCGAGGGGGAGCGCAGCAAGCACAGATACGCAGTATTTT,TRBV7-3,.,.,TRBJ2-3
CASSSDRVHEQYF,TGTGCCAGCAGCTCGGACAGGGTCCACGAGCAGTACTTC,TRBV7-2,.,TRBD1,TRBJ2-7
CASREPGRGDYEQYF,TGCGCCAGCAGGGAACCGGGACGGGGGGACTACGAGCAGTACTTC,TRBV5-1,.,TRBD2,TRBJ2-7
CASSEPGTGVQYF,TGTGCCAGCAGCGAACCAGGGACAGGGGTGCAGTACTTC,TRBV7-6,.,TRBD1,TRBJ2-7
CASSIGGRVGTEAFF,TGTGCCAGTAGTATAGGGGGCCGGGTGGGCACTGAAGCTTTCTTT,TRBV19,.,.,TRBJ1-1
CAISEWRTGGRTGELFF,TGTGCCATCAGTGAGTGGAGGACAGGGGGTAGGACCGGGGAGCTGTTTTTT,TRBV10-3,.,TRBD1,TRBJ2-2
CASRSSGQQYF,TGTGCCAGCAGGAGCAGCGGACAGCAGTACTTC,TRBV13,few,.,TRBJ2-7
CASRGSGTSGANVLTF,TGTGCCAGCAGGGGTAGCGGGACTTCTGGGGCCAACGTCCTGACTTTC,TRBV5-5,.,TRBD2,TRBJ2-6
CAWRVGLAKADTQYF,TGTGCCTGGAGGGTAGGGCTAGCGAAGGCAGATACGCAGTATTTT,TRBV30,.,.,TRBJ2-3
CASSLSYSSTEAFF,TGTGCCAGCAGCTTAAGTTACAGCTCAACTGAAGCTTTCTTT,TRBV7-2,.,.,TRBJ1-1
CASREQGYGYGYTF,TGTGCCAGCAGGGAACAGGGCTATGGTTATGGCTACACCTTC,TRBV6-4,.,.,TRBJ1-2
CASRPDRFYNSPLHF,TGTGCCAGCAGACCCGACAGGTTCTATAATTCACCCCTCCACTTT,TRBV27,.,.,TRBJ1-6
CATSMRKGRANEKLFF,TGTGCCACCAGCATGCGGAAGGGGAGGGCTAATGAAAAACTGTTTTTT,TRBV15,once,.,TRBJ1-4
CASRSGGADYGYTF,TGTGCCAGCAGATCAGGGGGCGCTGACTATGGCTACACCTTC,TRBV6-1,.,TRBD1,TRBJ1-2
CASGPGGGSSYEQYF,TGCGCCAGCGGCCCAGGAGGCGGGAGCTCCTACGAGCAGTACTTC,TRBV5-1,.,TRBD2,TRBJ2-7
CASSLGRGDRGTYEQYF,TGTGCCAGCAGCTTAGGTCGCGGGGACAGGGGGACCTACGAGCAGTACTTC,TRBV11-2,.,TRBD1,TRBJ2-7
CASSIGVSGRNQPQHF,TGTGCCAGTAGTATAGGTGTATCAGGCCGCAATCAGCCCCAGCATTTT,TRBV19,.,.,TRBJ1-5
CASRPGLNSEAFF,TGTGCCTCCCGGCCAGGGTTGAATTCTGAAGCTTTCTTT,TRBV30,few,.,TRBJ1-1